These 17 T cell receptor beta chains were sequenced from one sample in a study of cytomegalovirus exposure and HLA in healthy donors. It was with 60 Vbeta and 13 Jbeta primers that the PCR ran. Profiled with immunoSEQ multiplex PCR; TCRdb holds only in-frame clones, not every one. The sample lists about 170,000 clones; about three quarters were seen once. Sequencing was carried out using PBMCs. The receptor source for this set is a female donor in good health and CMV-seronegative.

As DNA, the CDR3 is TGTGCCAGCAGTGAAGCCCAGGTGAGCTTAGGCTACACCTTC. Protein product: CASSEAQVSLGYTF. The rearrangement joins TRBV6-1 to TRBJ1-2, with D unresolved. Germline V CDR1 and CDR2: MNHNS, SASEGT. The CDR3 covers 14 residues. Trimming shortened V by 0 bases and J by 8 bases, and 13 bases separated the two germline ends.

J is TRBJ2-7 and V is TRBV29-1, with D possibly TRBD2 on 6 matching bases. The CDR3 totals 16 residues. Deletions cut 5 bases from V and 0 bases from J, with 20 bases between. Looked up from germline, CDR1 is SQVTM and CDR2 is ANQGSEA. The CDR3 coding sequence is TGCAGCGTTTGGCTCCGGCGGGGCCAACTCTCCTACGAGCAGTACTTC. The encoded protein is CSVWLRRGQLSYEQYF.

V usage is TRBV5-1 and J usage is TRBJ1-2; TRBD1 matches at 7 bases. The CDR3 has 14 residues. Germline-derived CDR1 and CDR2 are SGHRS and YFSETQ. With V trimmed by 4 bases and J by 5 bases, 8 bases remained unmatched. The CDR3 nucleotides are TGCGCCAGCAGCATCCTAGGGACAGCTTATGGCTACACCTTC. Protein sequence: CASSILGTAYGYTF. Filled out from reference TRBV5-1 and TRBJ1-2, the complete variable domain reads KAGVTQTPRYLIKTRGQQVTLSCSPISGHRSVSWYQQTPGQGLQFLFEYFSETQRNKGNFPGRFSGRQFSNSRSEMNVSTLELGDSALYLCASSILGTAYGYTFGSGTRLTVV.

Regarding this clone: In the same sample, other DNA sequences code for this CDR3. The V and J genes are TRBV4-2 and TRBJ2-7, with D possibly being TRBD1 (5 bases). Germline lookup yields CDR1 LGHNA and CDR2 YNFKEQ. V was shortened by 4 bases and J by 2 bases, with 9 bases between the two germline ends. This CDR3 is built from 13 residues. The CDR3 bases are TGTGCCAGCAGCCCCCAGGGCGCCTACGAGCAGTACTTC. It translates to CASSPQGAYEQYF.

This clone was seen a handful of times. The V call is TRBV5-5, the J call TRBJ1-5; perhaps TRBD1 as D (5 bases). Trimming removed 4 bases from V and 2 bases from J, with 13 bases in between. CDR3 length: 15 amino acids. The germline CDR1 and CDR2 sequences are SGHKS and YYEKEE (reference sequence). The CDR3 is CASSPFGGGNQPQHF. DNA for the CDR3: TGTGCCAGCAGCCCCTTTGGGGGGGGCAATCAGCCCCAGCATTTT.

The chain has TRBV5-4 and TRBJ1-1; 8 bases map to TRBD1. Germline assignment: CDR1 SGHNT and CDR2 YYREEE (reference sequence). Losses at the gene ends were 0 bases for V and 5 bases for J; bases not matched to a gene: 6. The CDR3 loop spans 15 amino acids. Here the CDR3 DNA reads TGTGCCAGCAGCTTGGCGACAGGGGAGGGGACTGAAGCTTTCTTT. Translation gives CASSLATGEGTEAFF.

The chain couples TRBV6-5 to TRBJ2-2; maybe TRBD1 (6 bases). The V end was cut by 6 bases, the J end by 8 bases, with 16 bases between. Germline CDR1 and CDR2: MNHEY and SVGAGI. CDR3 size: 14 residues. CDR3 loop: CASSPPGGGGELFF. CDR3 DNA sequence: TGTGCCAGCAGCCCACCTGGGGGCGGAGGGGAGCTGTTTTTT.

This chain links TRBV6-6 with TRBJ1-5; D not certain. This CDR3 region has 14 residues. The V gene's germline CDR1 is MNHNY and CDR2 SVGAGI (reference sequence). The germline V and J ends were trimmed by 2 bases and 3 bases, with 8 bases remaining between them. CDR3 DNA sequence: TGTGCCAGCAGTTACGGGCAGAACAATCAGCCCCAGCATTTT. Encoded protein: CASSYGQNNQPQHF.

The rearrangement links TRBV4-3 to TRBJ1-1; D gene ambiguous. The CDR3 runs 14 residues. V lost 4 bases to trimming and J lost 5 bases, with 14 bases between them. CDR1 is LGHNA, CDR2 YSLEER, per germline. The CDR3 spells CASSRGRVRTEAFF. CDR3 coding DNA: TGCGCCAGCAGCCGCGGGCGGGTAAGGACTGAAGCTTTCTTT.

The rearrangement uses TRBV10-3 and TRBJ1-5; D is ambiguous. The germline V and J ends were trimmed by 9 bases and 6 bases, with 15 bases remaining between them. Germline CDR1 reads ENHRY; CDR2 reads SYGVKD. The CDR3 loop spans 13 amino acids. The CDR3 DNA reads as TGTGCCATTGGGCCCGCGTCGGTTCAGCCCCAGCATTTT. It codes for CAIGPASVQPQHF.

This chain joins TRBV2 and TRBJ2-7; 11 nucleotides line up with TRBD1. V lost 6 bases and J lost 4; bases outside the gene matches: 5. The CDR3 spans 14 residues. Germline assignment: CDR1 SNHLY and CDR2 FYNNEI. The CDR3 region is CASRPGTGGYEQYF. CDR3 nucleotide sequence: TGTGCCAGCAGACCCGGGACAGGGGGTTACGAGCAGTACTTC.

The CDR3 DNA follows: TGTGCCAGCAGTGCGGTACTGGGGAGGGGGAACACTGAAGCTTTCTTT. The encoded protein is CASSAVLGRGNTEAFF. The rearrangement uses TRBV6-1 and TRBJ1-1, with D maybe TRBD1 (5 bases). V was pared by 4 bases and J by 1 base, with 16 bases between. This CDR3 comprises 16 residues. Germline assignment: CDR1 MNHNS and CDR2 SASEGT.

This rearrangement joins TRBV5-1 to TRBJ2-7, with a weak D call TRBD2 (6 bases). CDR1 is SGHRS and CDR2 is YFSETQ in the germline V gene. The CDR3 length is 14 residues. Trimming removed 3 bases at V and 3 bases at J, with 13 bases between. CDR3 amino acids: CASSSRDSRYEQYF. DNA of the CDR3: TGCGCCAGCAGCTCACGGGACTCCCGCTACGAGCAGTACTTC.

In nucleotides, the CDR3 is TGTGCCAGCTCGGCTCTTTCGGGGGGGACCCAGTACTTC. Protein product: CASSALSGGTQYF. The rearrangement links TRBV11-3 to TRBJ2-5; 7 bases are shared with TRBD2. The CDR3 is 13 amino acids. Germline V gene sequence: CDR1 SGHNT, CDR2 YENEEA. Losses at the gene ends were 8 bases for V and 7 bases for J; bases not matched to a gene: 10.

Comment on this clone: Other DNA sequences in this sample translate to the same CDR3. V is TRBV28 and J is TRBJ1-3; D possibly corresponds to TRBD1 (5 bases). The germline V gene has CDR1 MDHEN and CDR2 SYDVKM. Trimming removed 6 bases at V and 0 bases at J, with 9 bases between. This CDR3 contains 14 residues. CDR3 protein: CASSPGGSGNTIYF. The CDR3 DNA reads as TGTGCCAGCAGCCCCGGGGGCTCTGGAAACACCATATATTTT.

This chain links TRBV18 with TRBJ2-2, with D unclear. Germline V gene sequence: CDR1 KGHSH, CDR2 LQKENI. V was shortened by 5 bases and J by 1 base, with 8 bases between the two germline ends. The CDR3 spans 14 residues. The CDR3, as DNA: TGTGCCAGCTCATCCTCCTGGAACACCGGGGAGCTGTTTTTT. Translation gives CASSSSWNTGELFF.

The DNA for the CDR3 is TGTGCCAGTAGCCTATGGACAGGGCGAGGCGAAAAACTGTTTTTT. Amino acids: CASSLWTGRGEKLFF. The J gene is TRBJ1-4, the V gene TRBV19, with 8 nucleotides matching TRBD1. V was clipped by 6 bases and J by 8 bases; unmatched bases: 11. The germline CDR1 and CDR2 sequences are LNHDA and SQIVND (reference sequence). The length of the CDR3 is 15 residues. Complete variable domain (other parts from reference TRBV19 and TRBJ1-4): DGGITQSPKYLFRKEGQNVTLSCEQNLNHDAMYWYRQDPGQGLRLIYYSQIVNDFQKGDIAEGYSVSREKKESFPLTVTSAQKNPTAFYLCASSLWTGRGEKLFFGSGTQLSVL.